The 17 T cell receptor beta chains reported below all come from one sample, sequenced in a study of chemoradiotherapy in HPV16-positive cancers. Sequencing used immunoSEQ multiplex PCR; TCRdb keeps in-frame clones, though not all of them. The data show about 8,000 clones, 70% to 90% seen once. Specimen: tumor tissue, collected from a patient who underwent chemoradiotherapy. These receptors came from a human donor with HPV-associated anogenital cancer.

The V call is TRBV7-6, the J call TRBJ1-3; 7 bases are a match to TRBD1. V lost 4 bases to trimming and J lost 0 bases; unmatched junction nucleotides: 3. Germline CDR1 SGHVS, CDR2 FNYEAQ. This CDR3 has 15 amino acids. CDR3 protein: CASSSRDSSGNTIYF. CDR3 in DNA: TGTGCCAGCAGCTCTAGGGACAGCTCTGGAAACACCATATATTTT. Supplemented by reference TRBV7-6 and TRBJ1-3, the full variable domain reads GAGVSQSPRYKVTKRGQDVALRCDPISGHVSLYWYRQALGQGPEFLTYFNYEAQQDKSGLPNDRFSAERPEGSISTLTIQRTEQRDSAMYRCASSSRDSSGNTIYFGEGSWLTVV.

The CDR3: CASSVAGAGVGEQFF. Here the CDR3 DNA reads TGCGCCAGCAGCGTAGCGGGAGCCGGCGTGGGTGAGCAGTTCTTC. The V gene is TRBV5-1, the J gene TRBJ2-1, with 9 bases aligning to TRBD2. This CDR3 is 15 amino acids long. Germline V CDR1 and CDR2: SGHRS, YFSETQ. Losses at the gene ends were 4 bases for V and 9 bases for J; bases not matched to a gene: 11.

CDR3 DNA sequence: TGCAGCGTTTACCCAGGGAGGACTGAAGCTTTCTTT. This gives the protein CSVYPGRTEAFF. This chain joins TRBV29-1 and TRBJ1-1; a weak D match, TRBD1 (5 bases). The CDR3 is 12 amino acids. Germline-derived CDR1 and CDR2 are SQVTM and ANQGSEA. V was clipped by 5 bases and J by 5 bases, with 12 bases between them.

The chain links TRBV9 to TRBJ2-5; tentatively, D is TRBD2 (5 bases). The CDR3 covers 14 residues. V was clipped by 3 bases and J by 5 bases, with 14 bases between them. The germline V gene has CDR1 SGDLS and CDR2 YYNGEE. DNA for the CDR3: TGTGCCAGCAGCGCAGCATCTAGCTCGGAGACCCAGTACTTC. As protein: CASSAASSSETQYF.

V usage is TRBV6-6 and J usage is TRBJ2-5, with D tentatively TRBD2 (6 bases). This CDR3 comprises 14 residues. V shed 7 bases and J shed 5 bases, with 17 bases lying between them. The germline V gene encodes CDR1 MNHNY and CDR2 SVGAGI (reference sequence). CDR3 DNA sequence: TGTGCCAGCACCCTTGGAGTGGGGAGGGAGACCCAGTACTTC. Protein product: CASTLGVGRETQYF.

This clone was recorded a few times. This chain uses TRBV5-4 with TRBJ2-3; 9 bases agree with TRBD1. The junction had 6 bases not matched to a gene; V was cut back by 0 bases and J by 4 bases. The CDR3 runs 16 residues. The V gene's germline CDR1 is SGHNT and CDR2 YYREEE (reference sequence). This CDR3 reads CASSLVGTGSSDTQYF. The CDR3 DNA reads TGTGCCAGCAGCTTGGTTGGGACAGGGAGTTCAGATACGCAGTATTTT.

This rearrangement joins TRBV5-1 to TRBJ1-2; D is ambiguous. Germline CDR1 SGHRS, CDR2 YFSETQ. Trimming stripped 3 bases from V and 2 bases from J, with 11 bases between. The CDR3 is 14 residues long. DNA for the CDR3: TGCGCCAGCAGCTACGAGACTCCCAACTATGGCTACACCTTC. Protein: CASSYETPNYGYTF.

The chain uses TRBV18 and TRBJ2-5; D gene ambiguous. CDR1 is KGHSH and CDR2 is LQKENI in the germline V gene. The CDR3 is made up of 14 amino acids. Trimming pared 2 bases from V and 3 bases from J, leaving 10 bases between. CDR3 protein: CASSPFQIEETQYF. The CDR3 DNA reads as TGTGCCAGCTCACCATTTCAGATAGAAGAGACCCAGTACTTC.

The chain uses TRBV7-2 and TRBJ1-5, with D unclear. The germline CDR1 and CDR2 sequences are SGHTA and FQGNSA. The ends were cut back, 5 bases at V and 4 bases at J, with 15 bases in the middle. This CDR3 contains 15 residues. CDR3 DNA: TGTGCCAGCAGCGTCTCCGTGGGGAAGAATCAGCCCCAGCATTTT. This codes for CASSVSVGKNQPQHF.

The chain has TRBV7-2 and TRBJ1-1, with TRBD1 matching over 10 bases. The CDR3 contains 14 residues. Germline trimming cut 6 bases from V and 6 bases from J; bases unmatched to any gene: 7. Germline CDR1 and CDR2: SGHTA and FQGNSA. The CDR3, as DNA: TGTGCCAGCAGGCGGACAGGGGGTGGCTCTGAAGCTTTCTTT. The encoded protein is CASRRTGGGSEAFF.

This sequence joins TRBV28 and TRBJ1-4, with 9 bases matching TRBD1. This CDR3 is built from 16 residues. Germline CDR1 and CDR2: MDHEN and SYDVKM. V was clipped by 6 bases and J by 8 bases; unmatched bases: 13. DNA for the CDR3: TGTGCCAGCAGCCCACCAACGGGGACAGGGTGGGAAAAACTGTTTTTT. Amino acids: CASSPPTGTGWEKLFF. Variable domain in full (rest from reference TRBV28 and TRBJ1-4): DVKVTQSSRYLVKRTGEKVFLECVQDMDHENMFWYRQDPGLGLRLIYFSYDVKMKEKGDIPEGYSVSREKKERFSLILESASTNQTSMYLCASSPPTGTGWEKLFFGSGTQLSVL.

This clone was recorded only once. The J gene is TRBJ2-7, the V gene TRBV6-1, with 9 bases aligning to TRBD2. The CDR3 length is 15 residues. V dropped 2 bases and J dropped 2; count of bases not matched to a gene: 4. CDR1 and CDR2 (germline): MNHNS, SASEGT. CDR3 region: CASSEYGGGAYEQYV. CDR3 bases: TGTGCCAGCAGTGAATACGGCGGGGGGGCCTACGAGCAGTACGTC.

This chain joins TRBV19 and TRBJ2-1; D unresolved. The V end lost 5 bases, the J end lost 1 base, and 6 bases lay between the germline ends. CDR3 length: 13 amino acids. Per germline, CDR1 LNHDA and CDR2 SQIVND (reference sequence). The CDR3 DNA reads TGTGCCAGTAGTTCAGGTTCCTACAATGAGCAGTTCTTC. The encoded protein is CASSSGSYNEQFF.

The chain couples TRBV25-1 to TRBJ2-1; TRBD2 is a possible D gene (5 bases). Germline CDR1 reads MGHDK; CDR2 reads SYGVNS. V lost 5 bases and J lost 5, with 10 bases in between. The CDR3 is 13 residues long. The CDR3 DNA reads as TGTGCCAGCAGTCCTCGACTACACAATGAGCAGTTCTTC. Translated, it gives CASSPRLHNEQFF.

This clone was detected only once. The chain recombines TRBV7-9 with TRBJ1-1; TRBD1 agrees at 7 bases. Germline CDR1 and CDR2: SEHNR and FQNEAQ (reference sequence). V gave up 4 bases and J gave up 5 bases; unmatched junction bases: 4. This CDR3 is built from 13 residues. The CDR3 sequence is CASSSTQGTEAFF. DNA for the CDR3: TGTGCCAGCAGCTCCACACAGGGGACTGAAGCTTTCTTT.

This clone was seen a single time. The chain joins TRBV27 to TRBJ1-1; D unclear. Trimming cost V 5 bases and J 1 base, with 20 bases left between them. CDR1 MNHEY and CDR2 SMNVEV come from the germline V gene (reference sequence). This CDR3 spans 17 amino acids. CDR3 sequence reads: CASSTQQFYTRNTEAFF. DNA of the CDR3: TGTGCCAGCAGTACTCAGCAGTTTTATACACGGAACACTGAAGCTTTCTTT.

V usage is TRBV7-6 and J usage is TRBJ2-1; D remains ambiguous. Trimming took off 2 bases at V and 5 bases at J, with 7 bases between the two ends. The germline CDR1 and CDR2 sequences are SGHVS and FNYEAQ. This CDR3 spans 13 amino acids. CDR3 nucleotide sequence: TGTGCCAGCAGCTTAAACCCGAACAATGAGCAGTTCTTC. Its translation is CASSLNPNNEQFF.